Included here is one T cell receptor beta chain sequence, with context. This clone was detected a few times. Its antigen is currently not known. No clone much larger than this one lies a single base away; base qualities are absent. These data originate in a study of a mutant IDH1 vaccine in newly diagnosed glioma (dated by TCRdb to the early 2020s). Some background on the complete study: Across visits V03 through V10, patients got a total of eight vaccinations, given in weeks 1, 3, 5, 7, 11, 15, 19 and 23. Vaccination started 4-6 weeks after radiotherapy alone, or was given together with temozolomide cycles in the groups whose treatment included chemotherapy. Of the 25 to 40 treated patients, around 62% were male and about 38% were female, and the mean age was roughly 40 years. Prior to enrollment, standard therapy consisting of radiotherapy alone, temozolomide alone, or radiochemotherapy with temozolomide had been administered to patients, with the combination being received by most patients. Peripheral blood was drawn at six visits: V03 (baseline), V05, V07, V10, V12 and V13. For exploratory analyses, longitudinal TCRB deep sequencing was carried out in about two dozen treated patients wherever samples were available.

Broad study findings and their caveats: The authors stated that sample limitations prevented analyses of patient blood samples from being reproduced. Vaccine-induced immune responses across multiple MHC alleles were detected in over 80% of patients. PBMC samples for TCRB deep sequencing were selected based on availability. No apparent relationship was observed between pseudoprogression and alterations in the top peripheral T cell clonotypes detected by TCRB sequencing.

The germline V gene (reference sequence) gives CDR1 as LNHNV and CDR2 as YYDKDF. The CDR3, from cysteine to phenylalanine, totals 15 residues. CDR3 DNA is the only sequence kept; it has 45 bases, read in frame from the first base. Trimming at the junction amounts to 2 bases on V and 7 bases on J, and the germline ends lie 14 bases apart. The sample's time point, from its label and the paper: week 5, during vaccination. Every vaccine dose consisted of 300 ug of a 20-mer mutant IDH1 peptide in Montanide, administered subcutaneously together with topical imiquimod. The donors had newly diagnosed IDH1-mutant astrocytomas of WHO grade 3 or 4 that showed loss of nuclear ATRX. The samples were drawn from NOA16, a multicentre, single-arm, open-label phase I trial in Germany that tested a mutant IDH1 peptide vaccine in humans for the first time. Genomic DNA for TCRB sequencing was isolated from EDTA blood with the DNeasy Blood and Tissue Kit.

Preparation of the library involved the immunoSEQ multiplex PCR assay. The hsTCRB Kit was used according to the manufacturer's protocol to amplify rearranged TCR beta chain sequences. TCRB libraries were sequenced on an Illumina MiSeq. Per the original workflow: The kit vendor's proprietary platform handled demultiplexing, trimming and gene mapping. TCRdb obtained this table from immuneACCESS and retained in-frame rearrangements with V and J assigned. These tables miss some clones; where compared with another copy, unresolved V genes account for less than half of the shortfall, and the remainder is unexplained. Clonal size and the V and J genes are those of that table, whereas D and trimming came from the DNA. A total of roughly 50,000 clones appear in this sample, roughly 82% of them only once. The ten largest clones capture 2.5% to 3.5% of the sample.

The sequence came from a woman under 30 with glioma. Some clones in this sample may be carry-over from other donors' samples. The rearranged chain carries TRBV15 and TRBJ1-4; TRBD1 is perhaps the D gene, given 6 matching bases. The sequencing here drew on PBMCs, taken from a glioma patient whose treatment included an IDH1 peptide vaccine. The nucleotide sequence reads TGTGCCACCAGCAGACGGAGGGGGGGGTCTGAAAAACTGTTTTTT. This yields the protein CATSRRRGGSEKLFF.